Listed below are T cell receptor beta chains from one sample, sequenced in a study of cytomegalovirus exposure and HLA in healthy donors. Measured with immunoSEQ multiplex PCR; TCRdb has only the in-frame clones, and not every one. The table records around 84,000 clones, 70% to 85% of them present only once. The sequenced sample consisted of PBMCs. These receptors came from a human donor in good health. Both conserved end residues are part of each CDR3.

TRBV9	TRBJ1-1	CASSVGTGSGTEAFF
TRBV2	TRBJ1-1	CASSADSSEAFF
TRBV11-2	TRBJ2-5	CASSLDGLEWETQYF
TRBV6-9	TRBJ1-6	CASSYGQGGSSPLHF
TRBV2	TRBJ1-5	CASSVQGGNQPQHF
TRBV11-2	TRBJ2-3	CASSPQRLNTDTQYF
TRBV6-5	TRBJ2-2	CATDRGHNTGELFF
TRBV30	TRBJ2-7	CAWGTGTGSYEQYF
TRBV2	TRBJ1-2	CASSREQQTNYGYTF
TRBV7-9	TRBJ2-7	CASSQEGGLAGGYEQYF
TRBV19	TRBJ2-1	CASSRRSRALYNEQFF
TRBV30	TRBJ1-2	CAWSKRQGEGYTF
TRBV5-6	TRBJ2-7	CASSRDFITPLLGYEQYF
TRBV5-1	TRBJ2-2	CASSFGGPNTGELFF
TRBV4-1	TRBJ2-7	CASSQEVQLTYEQYF
TRBV12-5	TRBJ1-1	CASGSLRGGMEAFF
TRBV5-1	TRBJ1-6	CASRQGESSYNSPLHF
TRBV7-9	TRBJ1-1	CASSRPGGPNGKAFF
TRBV6-6	TRBJ2-1	CASSRDRGDVNEQFF